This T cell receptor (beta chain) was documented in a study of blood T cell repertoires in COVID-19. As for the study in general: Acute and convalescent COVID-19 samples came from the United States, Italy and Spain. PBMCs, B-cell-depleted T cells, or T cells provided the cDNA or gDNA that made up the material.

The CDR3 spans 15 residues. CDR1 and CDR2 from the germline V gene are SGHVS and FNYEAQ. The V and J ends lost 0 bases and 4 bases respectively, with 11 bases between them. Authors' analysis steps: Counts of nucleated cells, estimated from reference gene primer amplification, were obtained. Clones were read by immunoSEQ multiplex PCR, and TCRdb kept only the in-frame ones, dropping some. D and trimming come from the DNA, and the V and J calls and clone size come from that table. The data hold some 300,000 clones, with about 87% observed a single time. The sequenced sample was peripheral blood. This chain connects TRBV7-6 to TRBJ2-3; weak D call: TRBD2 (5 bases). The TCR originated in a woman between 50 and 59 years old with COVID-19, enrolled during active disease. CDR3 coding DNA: TGTGCCAGCAGCTTAGCGGGAGTAGATCCAGATACGCAGTATTTT. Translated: CASSLAGVDPDTQYF.